This T cell receptor beta chain was profiled in a study of glioma-infiltrating T cells after dendritic cell vaccination. This CDR3 has 12 residues. The V end was cut by 0 bases, the J end by 7 bases, with 6 bases between. CDR1 is SGHDN and CDR2 is FVKESK in the germline V gene. The time point: after dendritic cell vaccination, including at tumor progression/relapse. Some clones are missing from TCRdb's copy, which holds only in-frame ones; the method was immunoSEQ multiplex PCR. The profile covers roughly 100,000 clones, with around 91% appearing a single time and approximately 2.7% taken by the ten largest.

V and J are TRBV14 and TRBJ1-2; a possible D gene is TRBD1 (5 bases). This material consisted of blood, taken after dendritic cell vaccination. The clonotype was recovered from a human donor with glioblastoma. The CDR3 loop is CASSQDRVGYTF. The CDR3 DNA reads as TGTGCCAGCAGCCAAGACAGGGTTGGCTACACCTTC.